This passage covers 20 T cell receptor beta chains from one sample sequenced in a study of shared clonotypes between healthy human individuals. Generated by immunoSEQ multiplex PCR, the TCRdb table keeps only in-frame clones and is missing some. The sample carries 2 million or so clones, 85% to 95% recorded once. Sequences were obtained from naive CD4+ T cells sorted from blood. Subset specified: CD45RA+ positively selected. All receptors derive from a man between 18 and 29 years old in good health.

V is TRBV30 and J is TRBJ2-7; D may be TRBD2 (5 bases). Germline V gene lookup returns CDR1 GTSNPN and CDR2 SVGIG (reference sequence). V dropped 1 base and J dropped 0 bases, with 13 bases sitting between them. The CDR3 contains 15 residues. The CDR3 nucleotides read TGTGCCTGGAGTGGAGAGAGTGGGAGCTCCTACGAGCAGTACTTC. Translating gives CAWSGESGSSYEQYF. The variable domain in full, completed from reference TRBV30 and TRBJ2-7, reads SQTIHQWPATLVQPVGSPLSLECTVEGTSNPNLYWYRQAAGRGLQLLFYSVGIGQISSEVPQNLSASRPQDRQFILSSKKLLLSDSGFYLCAWSGESGSSYEQYFGPGTRLTVT.

This sequence joins TRBV5-4 and TRBJ1-5; 10 bases are a match to TRBD1. J gave up 0 bases and V 4 bases, and 4 bases lay outside the gene matches. The germline CDR1 and CDR2 sequences are SGHNT and YYREEE (reference sequence). This CDR3 has 16 amino acids. Here the CDR3 DNA reads TGTGCCAGCAGCAACGGACAGGGGGGTAGCAATCAGCCCCAGCATTTT. Protein sequence: CASSNGQGGSNQPQHF. Full variable domain (remainder filled in from reference TRBV5-4 and TRBJ1-5): ETGVTQSPTHLIKTRGQQVTLRCSSQSGHNTVSWYQQALGQGPQFIFQYYREEENGRGNFPPRFSGLQFPNYSSELNVNALELDDSALYLCASSNGQGGSNQPQHFGDGTRLSIL.

The V call is TRBV7-3, the J call TRBJ2-6; 7 positions match TRBD2. The V and J ends lost 1 base and 2 bases, in that order; junction bases with no gene match: 2. CDR1 and CDR2 from the germline V gene are SGHTA and FQGTGA. The CDR3 consists of 16 residues. The CDR3 nucleotides read TGTGCCAGCAGCTTAATGGGAGGGGCTGGGGCCAACGTCCTGACTTTC. Residues: CASSLMGGAGANVLTF.

This clone was observed a single time. The chain carries TRBV19 and TRBJ2-3; D is unresolved. V lost 5 bases and J lost 3, with 15 bases in between. CDR3 size: 15 residues. The V gene's germline CDR1 is LNHDA and CDR2 SQIVND (reference sequence). The CDR3 spells CASSPRGPTTDTQYF. CDR3 coding DNA: TGTGCCAGTAGTCCTCGTGGGCCTACTACAGATACGCAGTATTTT. Complete variable domain (other parts from reference TRBV19 and TRBJ2-3): DGGITQSPKYLFRKEGQNVTLSCEQNLNHDAMYWYRQDPGQGLRLIYYSQIVNDFQKGDIAEGYSVSREKKESFPLTVTSAQKNPTAFYLCASSPRGPTTDTQYFGPGTRLTVL.

This rearrangement joins TRBV9 to TRBJ2-1; 7 bases align to TRBD1. Trimming took 3 bases from V and 4 from J; bases not matched to a gene: 4. The CDR3 has 14 amino acids. Germline CDR1 SGDLS, CDR2 YYNGEE. The CDR3 bases are TGTGCCAGCAGCGCGACAGGGCATTACAATGAGCAGTTCTTC. Its protein product is CASSATGHYNEQFF.

The rearrangement uses TRBV18 and TRBJ2-5; possible D gene TRBD1, 5 bases. V lost 3 bases to trimming and J lost 2 bases, with 10 bases between them. The CDR3 is 14 residues long. Per germline, CDR1 KGHSH and CDR2 LQKENI. The CDR3 sequence is CASSPNRLQETQYF. In DNA, the CDR3 is TGTGCCAGCTCACCTAACAGGCTACAAGAGACCCAGTACTTC.

The chain recombines TRBV7-2 with TRBJ2-7; D may be TRBD1 (6 bases). The germline CDR1 and CDR2 sequences are SGHTA and FQGNSA. V dropped 5 bases and J dropped 2 bases, with 16 bases sitting between them. CDR3 length: 15 amino acids. CDR3 region: CASSPDRDTAYEQYF. Written as DNA, the CDR3 is TGTGCCAGCAGCCCGGACCGGGACACGGCCTACGAGCAGTACTTC.

This CDR3 is CASSSSSNQPQHF. The CDR3 DNA is TGTGCCAGCTCAAGTTCAAGCAATCAGCCCCAGCATTTT. The chain carries TRBV18 and TRBJ1-5; D ambiguous. CDR3 size: 13 residues. Germline values: CDR1 KGHSH, CDR2 LQKENI. Between the trimmed V and J ends, which lost 5 bases and 1 base, there was a span of 6 bases.

The V call is TRBV5-6, the J call TRBJ2-7; tentatively, D is TRBD1 (6 bases). In germline, CDR1 is SGHDT, CDR2 YYEEEE. Trimming stripped 4 bases from V and 0 bases from J, with 14 bases between. The length of the CDR3 is 15 residues. Here the CDR3 DNA reads TGTGCCAGCAGCCCGTTGACAGGTCTCTCCTACGAGCAGTACTTC. Translated, it gives CASSPLTGLSYEQYF.

As to this clone: The sample has other DNA sequences that encode this CDR3 too. The V call is TRBV5-4, the J call TRBJ2-7; 8 bases align to TRBD1. V dropped 0 bases and J dropped 4; count of bases not matched to a gene: 6. This CDR3 spans 15 amino acids. CDR1 SGHNT and CDR2 YYREEE come from the germline V gene (reference sequence). The CDR3 nucleotides are TGTGCCAGCAGCTTGGCCGGGACAGGTGTATACGAGCAGTACTTC. It is translated as CASSLAGTGVYEQYF.

This chain links TRBV30 with TRBJ1-2; D uncertain. With 1 base removed from V and 5 bases from J, the gap between germline ends came to 8 bases. Per germline, CDR1 GTSNPN and CDR2 SVGIG (reference sequence). The CDR3 sequence is 12 residues long. CDR3 residues: CAWSEGPYGYTF. The CDR3 DNA sequence: TGTGCCTGGAGTGAAGGGCCTTATGGCTACACCTTC.

The chain uses TRBV5-1 and TRBJ1-1, with D perhaps TRBD1 (6 bases). V was trimmed by 3 bases and J by 1 base, leaving 13 bases between them. This CDR3 spans 15 amino acids. Per the germline V gene, CDR1 is SGHRS and CDR2 is YFSETQ. Here the CDR3 reads CASSSTGGWNTEAFF. In DNA, the CDR3 is TGCGCCAGCAGCTCCACGGGGGGCTGGAACACTGAAGCTTTCTTT.

This chain links TRBV7-9 with TRBJ2-1; no definite D call. This CDR3 region has 11 residues. V lost 3 bases, J lost 9 bases, and 6 bases lay in between. Looked up from germline, CDR1 is SEHNR and CDR2 is FQNEAQ (reference sequence). CDR3 residues: CASSFTFEQFF. CDR3 DNA: TGTGCCAGCAGCTTTACATTTGAGCAGTTCTTC.

The chain has TRBV28 and TRBJ1-3, with D uncertain. The germline V gene encodes CDR1 MDHEN and CDR2 SYDVKM. V was pared by 4 bases and J by 3 bases, with 16 bases between. CDR3 length: 16 amino acids. The CDR3 loop reads CASSSPRLGSGNTIYF. The CDR3 nucleotides are TGTGCCAGCAGTTCCCCGCGGTTGGGGAGTGGAAACACCATATATTTT. Full variable domain (outside the CDR3, taken from reference TRBV28 and TRBJ1-3): DVKVTQSSRYLVKRTGEKVFLECVQDMDHENMFWYRQDPGLGLRLIYFSYDVKMKEKGDIPEGYSVSREKKERFSLILESASTNQTSMYLCASSSPRLGSGNTIYFGEGSWLTVV.

The rearrangement joins TRBV7-3 to TRBJ2-6, with a tentative D call TRBD1 (6 bases). Trimming shortened V by 5 bases and J by 0 bases, and 11 bases separated the two germline ends. CDR1 and CDR2 (germline): SGHTA, FQGTGA. CDR3 size: 16 residues. CDR3 nucleotides: TGTGCCAGCAGCCCGACGACAGGCTCTGGGGCCAACGTCCTGACTTTC. Its protein product is CASSPTTGSGANVLTF.

The gene calls are TRBV30 and TRBJ2-1; D ambiguous. Between the trimmed V and J ends, which lost 0 bases and 12 bases, there was a span of 15 bases. This CDR3 is built from 13 residues. Looked up from germline, CDR1 is GTSNPN and CDR2 is SVGIG (reference sequence). CDR3: CAWSVKNLDGQFF. CDR3 in DNA: TGTGCCTGGAGTGTAAAGAATCTGGATGGGCAGTTCTTC.

The chain couples TRBV13 to TRBJ1-2; D not certain. The CDR3 covers 14 residues. CDR1 is PRHDT, CDR2 FYEKMQ, per germline (reference sequence). Trimming shortened V by 5 bases and J by 3 bases, and 13 bases separated the two germline ends. The CDR3 spells CASSPPYEDYGYTF. CDR3 coding DNA: TGTGCCAGCAGCCCCCCGTATGAGGACTATGGCTACACCTTC. Full variable domain (outside the CDR3, taken from reference TRBV13 and TRBJ1-2): AAGVIQSPRHLIKEKRETATLKCYPIPRHDTVYWYQQGPGQDPQFLISFYEKMQSDKGSIPDRFSAQQFSDYHSELNMSSLELGDSALYFCASSPPYEDYGYTFGSGTRLTVV.

As regards this clone: The identical CDR3 is also encoded by other nucleotide sequences in the sample. The V gene is TRBV5-4, the J gene TRBJ2-3, with 14 nucleotides matching TRBD2. This CDR3 region has 16 residues. J was trimmed by 1 base and V by 3 bases; bases with no gene match: 1. CDR1 is SGHNT and CDR2 is YYREEE in the germline V gene (reference sequence). The CDR3, as DNA: TGTGCCAGCAGCTCGGGACTAGCGGGGGGCACAGATACGCAGTATTTT. Its translation: CASSSGLAGGTDTQYF.

V gene TRBV4-3 combines with J gene TRBJ2-7, with 10 positions matching TRBD2. Germline CDR1 and CDR2: LGHNA and YSLEER. This CDR3 is 16 amino acids long. V lost 2 bases to trimming and J lost 1 base; unmatched junction nucleotides: 5. The CDR3 nucleotides read TGCGCCAGCAGCCAACTAGCGGGAGTAGCGTCCTACGAGCAGTACTTC. Its translation: CASSQLAGVASYEQYF.

In regard to this clone: The same CDR3 is also encoded by other DNA sequences in this sample. The genes are TRBV11-2 and TRBJ1-5, with 7 bases identical to TRBD1. Germline V CDR1 and CDR2: SGHAT, FQNNGV. This CDR3 comprises 15 residues. V was clipped by 2 bases and J by 2 bases; unmatched bases: 3. The CDR3 reads CASSLYGQGNQPQHF. The CDR3 region has the DNA TGTGCCAGCAGCTTATACGGACAGGGCAATCAGCCCCAGCATTTT.